The 29 T cell receptor beta chains below come from one sample, sequenced in a study of vaccination and CD4 T cells after COVID-19. Sequenced with the Oncomine TCR Beta short-read assay was DNA taken from cultured CD4+ T cells. TCRdb fed the PCR reads into MiXCR, producing one record per CDR3 protein. The top ten hold less than 25% of the sample, which has 8,000 to 10,000 distinct CDR3 sequences, 45% to 50% seen once. As for treatment: approximately nine-day PBMC culture with coronavirus spike peptide pools or control peptides (ViraFEST assay). Antigen specificity for these receptors is unknown. Sequenced material: CD4+ T cells from blood, cultured in vitro. The receptor source for this set is a human donor who had recovered from COVID-19.

The table lists this clonotype with a few counts. The chain couples TRBV27 to TRBJ2-7; 10 nucleotides match TRBD2. This CDR3 contains 15 residues. Looked up from germline, CDR1 is MNHEY and CDR2 is SMNVEV (reference sequence). J was trimmed by 4 bases and V by 7 bases; bases with no gene match: 10. The DNA for the CDR3 is TGTGCCAGCAATCCTTCCCTAGCGGGAGTATACGAGCAGTACTTC. This codes for CASNPSLAGVYEQYF.

The chain uses TRBV7-2 and TRBJ2-7, with 13 positions matching TRBD2. CDR3 length: 15 amino acids. CDR1 and CDR2 from the germline V gene are SGHTA and FQGNSA. Trimming removed 4 bases from V and 6 bases from J; junction bases left unmatched: 6. The CDR3 protein is CASSSGLAGEGEQYF. CDR3 nucleotide sequence: TGTGCCAGCAGCTCCGGACTAGCGGGAGAAGGCGAGCAGTACTTC.

This clonotype was detected only once. The J gene is TRBJ1-5, the V gene TRBV28, with D maybe TRBD1 (5 bases). Trimming pared 8 bases from V and 3 bases from J, leaving 14 bases between. The germline gives CDR1 MDHEN, CDR2 SYDVKM. The CDR3 spans 14 residues. Here the CDR3 DNA reads TGTGCCAGCCTGACAGACAGTAACAATCAGCCCCAGCATTTT. This encodes CASLTDSNNQPQHF.

The chain employs TRBV4-3 and TRBJ2-1; 7 bases are a match to TRBD1. CDR3 size: 19 residues. With 0 bases clipped from V and 0 bases from J, the junction kept 11 bases outside the gene matches. Looked up from germline, CDR1 is LGHNA and CDR2 is YSLEER. CDR3 bases: TGCGCCAGCAGCCAAGAACCCCCACAGGGGATCGGCTCCTACAATGAGCAGTTCTTC. Residues: CASSQEPPQGIGSYNEQFF.

The gene calls are TRBV2 and TRBJ2-5, with D perhaps TRBD1 (6 bases). This CDR3 comprises 13 residues. CDR1 and CDR2 from the germline V gene are SNHLY and FYNNEI. The V end was cut by 7 bases, the J end by 4 bases, with 13 bases between. CDR3 DNA sequence: TGTGCCAGCACCTGGGGGCTGCGAGAGACCCAGTACTTC. Translating it yields CASTWGLRETQYF.

This clonotype was seen more than once but under ten times. The chain recombines TRBV7-2 with TRBJ2-3, with TRBD2 matching 7 bases. The CDR3 is 18 amino acids. V was clipped by 4 bases and J by 0 bases; unmatched bases: 13. Germline loops: CDR1 SGHTA, CDR2 FQGNSA. CDR3 DNA sequence: TGTGCCAGCAGCTCCAAGACTAGCAGACTGCTTAGCACAGATACGCAGTATTTT. Residues: CASSSKTSRLLSTDTQYF.

This clonotype was counted between two and nine times. The rearrangement links TRBV7-2 to TRBJ1-5, with unresolved D. Germline V gene sequence: CDR1 SGHTA, CDR2 FQGNSA. Trimming left V 4 bases short and J 3 bases short, with 7 bases between. The CDR3 runs to 13 residues. The CDR3 protein is CASSSSPNQPQHF. CDR3 nucleotide sequence: TGTGCCAGCAGCTCCAGCCCCAATCAGCCCCAGCATTTT.

The gene calls are TRBV24-1 and TRBJ1-2, with TRBD1 matching over 7 bases. In germline, CDR1 is KGHDR, CDR2 SFDVKD. Trimming at V came to 3 bases and at J to 2 bases, leaving 5 bases not matched to a gene. The CDR3 totals 15 residues. CDR3 sequence reads: CATSDTGDKNYGYTF. CDR3 DNA sequence: TGTGCCACCAGTGATACAGGGGACAAAAACTATGGCTACACCTTC.

The chain joins TRBV6-1 to TRBJ1-4; weak D call: TRBD1 (6 bases). Germline V lookup: CDR1 MNHNS, CDR2 SASEGT. V lost 3 bases and J 4 bases, leaving 9 bases between the germline ends. The CDR3 totals 14 residues. CDR3 bases: TGTGCCAGCAGTGAGGACAGAATTAATGAAAAACTGTTTTTT. Translation gives CASSEDRINEKLFF.

This sequence joins TRBV6-1 and TRBJ2-6; 7 bases agree with TRBD1. Unmatched junction bases numbered 6, after V lost 8 bases and J lost 2 bases. The V gene's germline CDR1 is MNHNS and CDR2 SASEGT. This CDR3 region has 15 residues. CDR3 nucleotides: TGTGCCAGCTTCACAGGGGCCACTGGGGCCAACGTCCTGACTTTC. This encodes CASFTGATGANVLTF.

This clonotype was recorded a few times. V usage is TRBV30 and J usage is TRBJ1-2, with D tentatively TRBD1 (6 bases). The CDR3 loop spans 14 amino acids. V was trimmed by 8 bases and J by 6 bases, leaving 22 bases between them. Germline V gives CDR1 GTSNPN, CDR2 SVGIG (reference sequence). CDR3: CAGRTGFLGDGYTF. CDR3 DNA: TGTGCCGGAAGAACAGGGTTCCTTGGCGATGGCTACACCTTC.

The chain employs TRBV11-1 and TRBJ2-3; no definite D call. The CDR3 consists of 12 residues. Per germline, CDR1 SGHAT and CDR2 FQDESV (reference sequence). The V and J ends lost 3 bases and 0 bases respectively, with 1 base between them. CDR3 in amino acids: CASSFSTDTQYF. The CDR3 region has the DNA TGTGCCAGCAGCTTCAGCACAGATACGCAGTATTTT.

This sequence joins TRBV18 and TRBJ2-1; 7 bases agree with TRBD2. V was pared by 4 bases and J by 8 bases, with 17 bases of the junction left unmatched. This CDR3 is built from 17 residues. Germline assignment: CDR1 KGHSH and CDR2 LQKENI. CDR3 residues: CASSLPAGVTIAYEQFF. CDR3 sequence (DNA): TGTGCCAGCTCACTACCCGCGGGAGTTACTATTGCGTATGAGCAGTTCTTC.

There are a few counts of this clonotype. The chain is built from TRBV24-1 and TRBJ2-5; D gene unclear. The CDR3 sequence is 15 residues long. V was cut by 0 bases and J by 3 bases, with 10 bases left in between. CDR1 is KGHDR and CDR2 is SFDVKD in the germline V gene. CDR3 DNA: TGTGCCACCAGTGATTTGGGCCTCAGCGAAGAGACCCAGTACTTC. It codes for CATSDLGLSEETQYF.

V usage is TRBV4-3 and J usage is TRBJ2-3; TRBD1 agrees at 11 bases. This CDR3 is built from 16 residues. From germline, CDR1 is LGHNA and CDR2 YSLEER. Losses at the gene ends were 2 bases for V and 12 bases for J; bases not matched to a gene: 13. The CDR3 DNA reads as TGCGCCAGCAGCCAACCCCGGGACAGGGGGACCCCGGTCCAGTATTTT. Residues: CASSQPRDRGTPVQYF.

The chain links TRBV27 to TRBJ2-3; no definite D call. With 8 bases removed from V and 0 bases from J, the gap between germline ends came to 12 bases. This CDR3 is built from 14 residues. The germline CDR1 and CDR2 sequences are MNHEY and SMNVEV (reference sequence). Here the CDR3 reads CASGVGRSTDTQYF. The CDR3 DNA sequence: TGTGCCAGCGGGGTTGGGCGAAGCACAGATACGCAGTATTTT.

This clonotype was counted only a few times. The rearrangement links TRBV7-9 to TRBJ2-2; D might be TRBD2 (5 bases). The CDR3 is 14 residues long. Trimming shortened V by 6 bases and J by 2 bases, and 10 bases separated the two germline ends. The germline gives CDR1 SEHNR, CDR2 FQNEAQ (reference sequence). In DNA, the CDR3 is TGTGCCAGCAGGCGCGGGTCTAACACCGGGGAGCTGTTTTTT. As protein: CASRRGSNTGELFF. The full variable domain, rest sourced from reference TRBV7-9 and TRBJ2-2, is DTGVSQNPRHKITKRGQNVTFRCDPISEHNRLYWYRQTLGQGPEFLTYFQNEAQLEKSRLLSDRFSAERPKGSFSTLEIQRTEQGDSAMYLCASRRGSNTGELFFGEGSRLTVL.

This clonotype was seen more than once but under ten times. The chain is built from TRBV2 and TRBJ2-1; 9 nucleotides align to TRBD1. Germline loops: CDR1 SNHLY, CDR2 FYNNEI. V was pared by 7 bases and J by 5 bases, with 6 bases of the junction left unmatched. The length of the CDR3 is 14 residues. The CDR3 spells CASNNRDRDNEQFF. The CDR3 DNA reads as TGTGCCAGCAATAACCGGGACAGGGACAATGAGCAGTTCTTC.

This clonotype was counted between two and nine times. The chain links TRBV7-3 to TRBJ1-2; D is uncertain. V was cut by 1 base and J by 5 bases, with 8 bases left in between. The CDR3 totals 13 residues. Germline CDR1 SGHTA, CDR2 FQGTGA. CDR3 region: CASSLSLRYGYTF. CDR3 DNA sequence: TGTGCCAGCAGCTTAAGCCTTCGGTATGGCTACACCTTC.

V and J are TRBV7-9 and TRBJ2-7; tentatively, D is TRBD2 (5 bases). This CDR3 has 15 residues. The germline CDR1 and CDR2 sequences are SEHNR and FQNEAQ (reference sequence). Trimming cost V 2 bases and J 3 bases, with 14 bases left between them. CDR3 nucleotides: TGTGCCAGCAGCTTAAGGGCGGGTATCCACTACGAGCAGTACTTC. This gives the protein CASSLRAGIHYEQYF.

This clonotype was seen more than once but under ten times. The gene calls are TRBV12-3 or TRBV12-4 and TRBJ2-3, with a weak D call TRBD2 (6 bases). The V end lost 6 bases, the J end lost 0 bases, and 10 bases lay between the germline ends. There are 14 residues in the CDR3. The CDR3 reads CASSPGLSTDTQYF. CDR3 DNA: TGTGCCAGCAGCCCGGGACTTAGCACAGATACGCAGTATTTT.

There are a few counts of this clonotype. This chain uses TRBV27 with TRBJ2-1, with 12 bases matching TRBD2. V lost 4 bases to trimming and J lost 5 bases; unmatched junction nucleotides: 12. This CDR3 is 18 amino acids long. CDR1 MNHEY and CDR2 SMNVEV come from the germline V gene (reference sequence). CDR3 DNA: TGTGCCAGCAGTTCCCGACTCAGACTAGCGGGGGAAAACAATGAGCAGTTCTTC. Amino acid sequence: CASSSRLRLAGENNEQFF.

This clonotype was seen a handful of times. CDR3 sequence: CATSDPRQGSWNQPQHF. The DNA for the CDR3 is TGTGCCACCAGTGATCCTAGACAGGGAAGCTGGAATCAGCCCCAGCATTTT. The rearrangement uses TRBV24-1 and TRBJ1-5; TRBD1 matches at 7 bases. CDR1 is KGHDR, CDR2 SFDVKD, per germline. V lost 3 bases and J lost 4; bases outside the gene matches: 11. The CDR3 runs to 17 residues.

The chain joins TRBV27 to TRBJ2-3; D is ambiguous. Trimming shortened V by 3 bases and J by 3 bases, and 10 bases separated the two germline ends. Per germline, CDR1 MNHEY and CDR2 SMNVEV (reference sequence). The CDR3 consists of 14 residues. CDR3 region: CASSFSVVTDTQYF. DNA of the CDR3: TGTGCCAGCAGTTTCTCAGTCGTAACAGATACGCAGTATTTT.

A word on this clonotype: Since the CDR3 does not end with the conserved phenylalanine or tryptophan, this likely comes from a read error. V usage is TRBV6-4 and J usage is TRBJ1-2; D remains ambiguous. Trimming removed 2 bases at V and 7 bases at J, with 8 bases between. The CDR3 has 12 residues. CDR1 is MRHNA, CDR2 SNTAGT, per germline. CDR3 loop: CASSDRSGGYTL. The CDR3 DNA sequence: TGTGCCAGCAGTGACAGGAGTGGTGGCTACACCCTC.

The chain is built from TRBV20-1 and TRBJ2-1, with TRBD2 matching over 10 bases. There are 18 residues in the CDR3. CDR1 and CDR2 (germline): DFQATT, SNEGSKA (reference sequence). The V segment lost 0 bases and the J segment 8 bases; nucleotides outside the gene matches: 16. CDR3 in DNA: TGCAGTGCTAGAGATTATGTTAGACGGCTAGCGGGAGTTTATGAGCAGTTCTTC. It translates to CSARDYVRRLAGVYEQFF.

This chain joins TRBV27 and TRBJ2-1; 8 bases align to TRBD1. Germline V lookup: CDR1 MNHEY, CDR2 SMNVEV (reference sequence). The J segment lost 6 bases and the V segment lost 5 bases, leaving 6 bases of the junction unmatched. There are 14 residues in the CDR3. CDR3 loop: CASSTDRGVNEQFF. The CDR3 nucleotides are TGTGCCAGCAGTACAGACAGGGGCGTCAATGAGCAGTTCTTC.

Judged by abundance, this clonotype is medium-sized. V is TRBV20-1 and J is TRBJ1-2, with unresolved D. Germline V gene lookup returns CDR1 DFQATT and CDR2 SNEGSKA (reference sequence). The CDR3 runs to 12 residues. The V gene lost 5 bases and the J gene lost 4 bases, with 11 bases spanning the gap. CDR3 coding DNA: TGCAGTGCTCCCGACACCTCCTATGGCTACACCTTC. Translating it yields CSAPDTSYGYTF.

The chain is built from TRBV7-3 and TRBJ2-1; D is possibly TRBD2 (6 bases). The CDR3 totals 15 residues. V was clipped by 4 bases and J by 4 bases, with 14 bases between them. Per the germline V gene, CDR1 is SGHTA and CDR2 is FQGTGA. CDR3 residues: CASSSQGGSYNEQFF. CDR3 bases: TGTGCCAGCAGCTCGCAGGGAGGTTCTTACAATGAGCAGTTCTTC.